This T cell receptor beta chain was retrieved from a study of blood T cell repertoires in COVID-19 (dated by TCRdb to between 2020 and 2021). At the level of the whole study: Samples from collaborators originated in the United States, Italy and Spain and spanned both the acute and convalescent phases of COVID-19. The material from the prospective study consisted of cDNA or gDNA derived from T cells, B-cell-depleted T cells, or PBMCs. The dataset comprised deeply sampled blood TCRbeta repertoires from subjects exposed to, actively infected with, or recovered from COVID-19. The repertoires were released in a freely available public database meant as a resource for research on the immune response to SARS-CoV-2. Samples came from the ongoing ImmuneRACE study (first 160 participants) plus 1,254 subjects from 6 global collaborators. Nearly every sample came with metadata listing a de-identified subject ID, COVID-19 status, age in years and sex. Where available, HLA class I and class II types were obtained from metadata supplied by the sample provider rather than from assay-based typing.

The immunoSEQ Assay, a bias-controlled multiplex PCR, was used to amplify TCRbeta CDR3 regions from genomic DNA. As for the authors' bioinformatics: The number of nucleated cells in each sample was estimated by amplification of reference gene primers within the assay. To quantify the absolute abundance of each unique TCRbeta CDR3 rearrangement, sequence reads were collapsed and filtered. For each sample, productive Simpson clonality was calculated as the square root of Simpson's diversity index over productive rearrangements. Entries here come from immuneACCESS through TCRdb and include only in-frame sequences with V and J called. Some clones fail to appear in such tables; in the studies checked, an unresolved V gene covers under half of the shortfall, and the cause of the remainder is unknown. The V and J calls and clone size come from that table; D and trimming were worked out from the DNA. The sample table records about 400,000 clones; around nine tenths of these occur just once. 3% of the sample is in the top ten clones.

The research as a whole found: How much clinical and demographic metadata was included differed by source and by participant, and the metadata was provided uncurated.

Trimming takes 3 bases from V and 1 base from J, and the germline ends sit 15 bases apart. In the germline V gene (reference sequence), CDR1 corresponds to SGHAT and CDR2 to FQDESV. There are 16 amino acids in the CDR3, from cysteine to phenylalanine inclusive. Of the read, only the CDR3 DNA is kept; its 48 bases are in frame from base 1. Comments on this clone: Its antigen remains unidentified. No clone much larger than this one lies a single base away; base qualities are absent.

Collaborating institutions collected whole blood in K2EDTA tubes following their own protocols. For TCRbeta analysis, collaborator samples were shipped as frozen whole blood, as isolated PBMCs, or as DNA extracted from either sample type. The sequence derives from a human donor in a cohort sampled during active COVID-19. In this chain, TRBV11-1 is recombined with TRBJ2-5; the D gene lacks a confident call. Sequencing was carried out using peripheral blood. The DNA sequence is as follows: TGTGCCAGCAGCTTCGGAGCGTCGGCCCTCCAAGAGACCCAGTACTTC. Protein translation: CASSFGASALQETQYF.